One and the same sample provided the 8 T cell receptor beta chains below, sequenced in a study of shared clonotypes between healthy human individuals. Produced via immunoSEQ multiplex PCR; TCRdb's table is partial and in-frame only. The repertoire has over 850,000 clones, more than 75% of them found once; the top ten carry 0.5% to 0.6%. The source material was memory CD4+ T cells from PBMCs. The subset: CD45RA-negative fraction. The receptors were sampled from a man between 18 and 29 years old in good health. Some clones in this sample may be carry-over from other donors' samples.

The rearrangement uses TRBV5-1 and TRBJ1-1, with D tentatively TRBD1 (6 bases). V shed 4 bases and J shed 6 bases, with 16 bases lying between them. Germline CDR1 reads SGHRS; CDR2 reads YFSETQ. This CDR3 region has 14 residues. CDR3 amino acids: CASSGRTDISEAFF. CDR3 DNA: TGCGCCAGCAGCGGGAGGACAGACATATCTGAAGCTTTCTTT.

CDR3 sequence (DNA): TGTGCCAGCAGTGTCGAGGGGAACAATCAGCCCCAGCATTTT. Translating it yields CASSVEGNNQPQHF. The rearrangement joins TRBV2 to TRBJ1-5, with a possible D match to TRBD1 (5 bases). The germline V gene encodes CDR1 SNHLY and CDR2 FYNNEI. CDR3 size: 14 residues. V lost 4 bases to trimming and J lost 3 bases, with 10 bases between them. The entire variable domain, with the rest obtained from reference TRBV2 and TRBJ1-5, is as follows: EPEVTQTPSHQVTQMGQEVILRCVPISNHLYFYWYRQILGQKVEFLVSFYNNEISEKSEIFDDQFSVERPDGSNFTLKIRSTKLEDSAMYFCASSVEGNNQPQHFGDGTRLSIL.

The V gene is TRBV2, the J gene TRBJ2-3, with D uncertain. Per the germline V gene, CDR1 is SNHLY and CDR2 is FYNNEI. CDR3 size: 14 residues. Trimming stripped 5 bases from V and 4 bases from J, with 13 bases between. The CDR3 DNA reads TGTGCCAGCAGTACCGGGTCCGGAGCAGATACGCAGTATTTT. It codes for CASSTGSGADTQYF.

About this clone: With a much larger clone just one base away, this may be a read error. Other DNA sequences in the same sample also yield this CDR3. This chain joins TRBV20-1 and TRBJ1-4; the D is unclear. The CDR3 has 11 residues. Per the germline V gene, CDR1 is DFQATT and CDR2 is SNEGSKA (reference sequence). V lost 6 bases to trimming and J lost 5 bases, with 7 bases between them. CDR3 sequence (DNA): TGCAGTGCCCCCAGGAATGAAAAACTGTTTTTT. Protein sequence: CSAPRNEKLFF.

This chain connects TRBV18 to TRBJ1-1; D ambiguous. The germline V gene encodes CDR1 KGHSH and CDR2 LQKENI. CDR3 length equals 12 residues. Trimming cost V 3 bases and J 2 bases, with 4 bases left between them. CDR3 in amino acids: CASSPTNTEAFF. CDR3 DNA sequence: TGTGCCAGCTCACCGACCAACACTGAAGCTTTCTTT.

This clone appeared many times. Other DNA sequences within the sample encode an identical CDR3. V and J are TRBV5-1 and TRBJ1-5; TRBD1 is a possible D gene (5 bases). CDR3 length: 14 amino acids. V was pared by 0 bases and J by 4 bases, with 8 bases between. In germline, CDR1 is SGHRS, CDR2 YFSETQ. CDR3 protein: CASSLDGGNQPQHF. Written as DNA, the CDR3 is TGCGCCAGCAGCTTGGACGGGGGGAATCAGCCCCAGCATTTT.

This clone was seen a single time. V is TRBV6-6 and J is TRBJ2-4; possibly TRBD2 for D (6 bases). Looked up from germline, CDR1 is MNHNY and CDR2 is SVGAGI (reference sequence). This CDR3 comprises 16 residues. V lost 0 bases, J lost 2 bases, and 11 bases lay in between. The DNA for the CDR3 is TGTGCCAGCAGTTACTCCGGCGGGACCACCAAAAACATTCAGTACTTC. Amino acids: CASSYSGGTTKNIQYF.

This chain uses TRBV7-9 with TRBJ2-1, with a possible D match to TRBD2 (5 bases). CDR3 size: 12 residues. V was shortened by 8 bases and J by 7 bases, with 12 bases between the two germline ends. The germline V gene has CDR1 SEHNR and CDR2 FQNEAQ (reference sequence). The CDR3 DNA follows: TGTGCCAGCGAGAGCGGCCTTAATGAGCAGTTCTTC. This codes for CASESGLNEQFF.